What follows is one T cell receptor (beta chain) and its context. Source study methods: For nucleated cells, counts were estimated from reference gene primer amplification. Sequencing used immunoSEQ multiplex PCR; TCRdb keeps in-frame clones, though not all of them. Clone size and V and J calls were adopted from that table, with D and trimming inferred from the DNA. Counted here are about 150,000 clones, approximately 90% occurring once; the ten biggest clones make up less than 4.5%. The sample comes from a study of blood T cell repertoires in COVID-19. Whole-study context: The United States, Italy and Spain supplied acute and convalescent COVID-19 samples.

Germline CDR1 and CDR2: LGHNA and YSLEER. V was trimmed by 4 bases and J by 7 bases, leaving 16 bases between them. CDR3 length equals 15 residues. Donors were grouped by their self-reported clinical history. Specimen: PBMCs or T cells enriched from blood (not recorded which). The chain has TRBV4-3 and TRBJ1-4, with D maybe TRBD1 (6 bases). The source of this sequence is a man aged 50 to 59 who had recovered from COVID-19. CDR3 sequence reads: CASSPSQGRREKLFF. The CDR3, as DNA: TGCGCCAGCAGCCCGTCACAGGGTCGTCGTGAAAAACTGTTTTTT.